The 28 T cell receptor beta chains reported below all come from one sample, sequenced in a study of blood T cell repertoires in COVID-19. Some clones are missing from TCRdb's copy, which holds only in-frame ones; the method was immunoSEQ multiplex PCR. The profile shows fewer than 65,000 clones, less than 95% of them singletons. The specimen was peripheral blood. Source of these receptors: a man in his forties or fifties with acute or convalescent COVID-19.

The rearrangement joins TRBV24-1 to TRBJ1-4; tentative D call: TRBD1 (5 bases). The germline gives CDR1 KGHDR, CDR2 SFDVKD. V was clipped by 6 bases and J by 8 bases, with 18 bases between them. CDR3 length equals 15 residues. In nucleotides, the CDR3 is TGTGCCACCAGTACCCCTTCGGCTCAGGGAGAAAAACTGTTTTTT. It is translated as CATSTPSAQGEKLFF.

This chain connects TRBV9 to TRBJ2-2, with a weak D call TRBD1 (6 bases). There are 15 residues in the CDR3. Germline V gene lookup returns CDR1 SGDLS and CDR2 YYNGEE. V was cut by 3 bases and J by 5 bases, with 14 bases left in between. CDR3 sequence: CASSGGQGWTGELFF. In DNA, the CDR3 is TGTGCCAGCAGCGGGGGGCAGGGATGGACCGGGGAGCTGTTTTTT.

This chain joins TRBV7-2 and TRBJ2-3; the match to TRBD2 covers 9 bases. After removal of 3 bases from V and 5 bases from J, the junction contained 9 bases not matched to a gene. The CDR3 consists of 16 residues. Germline V lookup: CDR1 SGHTA, CDR2 FQGNSA. CDR3 nucleotide sequence: TGTGCCAGCAGCTTTGGGGCTAGCGGGGTCCTAGATACGCAGTATTTT. Residues: CASSFGASGVLDTQYF.

This chain connects TRBV4-1 to TRBJ2-3; 7 bases match TRBD2. V shed 0 bases and J 9 bases; nucleotides not matched to a gene: 6. CDR1 MGHRA and CDR2 YSYEKL come from the germline V gene. This CDR3 has 14 residues. The CDR3 reads CASSQDYGGLTQYF. The CDR3 DNA sequence: TGCGCCAGCAGCCAAGATTACGGGGGGTTGACGCAGTATTTT.

J is TRBJ2-1 and V is TRBV2; 11 bases match TRBD2. CDR3 length equals 15 residues. J was trimmed by 8 bases and V by 3 bases; bases with no gene match: 6. Germline values: CDR1 SNHLY, CDR2 FYNNEI. The CDR3: CASSDGSGGADEQFF. CDR3 nucleotide sequence: TGTGCCAGCAGTGATGGTAGCGGGGGGGCCGATGAGCAGTTCTTC.

V and J are TRBV7-6 and TRBJ2-7; 8 bases fit TRBD2. J was trimmed by 6 bases and V by 6 bases; bases with no gene match: 13. The CDR3 has 15 residues. The germline V gene has CDR1 SGHVS and CDR2 FNYEAQ. The CDR3, as DNA: TGTGCCAGCAGTCACCGCGGGGGGTCAAACTCCGAGCAGTACTTC. It yields the protein CASSHRGGSNSEQYF.

This clone has only one observation. The chain has TRBV18 and TRBJ1-1, with D unclear. This CDR3 region has 13 residues. V gave up 3 bases and J gave up 8 bases, with 13 bases separating them. Germline CDR1 and CDR2: KGHSH and LQKENI. The CDR3 sequence: CASSPSQPTEAFF. The CDR3 DNA follows: TGTGCCAGCTCACCCTCACAGCCCACCGAAGCTTTCTTT.

CDR3 sequence: CASSQSVNTIYF. In nucleotides, the CDR3 is TGTGCCAGCAGCCAATCGGTAAACACCATATATTTT. V is TRBV3-1 (or the pseudogene TRBV3-2) and J is TRBJ1-3; D remains unclear. The length of the CDR3 is 12 residues. V was clipped by 2 bases and J by 6 bases, with 5 bases between them. In germline, CDR1 is LGHDT, CDR2 YNNKEL (reference sequence).

This sequence joins TRBV25-1 and TRBJ1-4; 8 bases line up with TRBD1. Trimming at V came to 5 bases and at J to 8 bases, leaving 7 bases not matched to a gene. The CDR3 totals 14 residues. Germline CDR1 reads MGHDK; CDR2 reads SYGVNS. This chain's CDR3 is CASSPPGTGEKLFF. The CDR3 DNA sequence: TGTGCCAGCAGTCCGCCGGGGACAGGCGAAAAACTGTTTTTT.

The chain joins TRBV11-2 to TRBJ1-2; the match to TRBD1 covers 9 bases. Germline loops: CDR1 SGHAT, CDR2 FQNNGV. J gave up 6 bases and V 2 bases, and 7 bases lay outside the gene matches. CDR3 size: 15 residues. In DNA form, the CDR3 reads TGTGCCAGCAGCTTACTGCAACAGGGGGCGGATGGCTACACCTTC. Its protein is CASSLLQQGADGYTF.

CDR3 protein: CSVRSTGTGKGDTQYF. CDR3 in DNA: TGCAGCGTCCGTTCGACCGGGACAGGGAAGGGAGATACGCAGTATTTT. V gene TRBV29-1 combines with J gene TRBJ2-3, with TRBD1 identical over 9 bases. This CDR3 is built from 16 residues. The trim removed 6 bases at V and 5 bases at J, leaving 15 bases unmatched. The germline V gene encodes CDR1 SQVTM and CDR2 ANQGSEA.

The chain is built from TRBV9 and TRBJ2-1; 8 positions match TRBD2. This CDR3 contains 14 residues. CDR1 and CDR2 from the germline V gene are SGDLS and YYNGEE. V lost 4 bases and J lost 3; bases outside the gene matches: 3. CDR3 DNA sequence: TGTGCCAGCAGCCCGGGGGGGAACTACAATGAGCAGTTCTTC. Its translation is CASSPGGNYNEQFF. Looking up the rest from reference TRBV9 and TRBJ2-1 gives the full variable domain: DSGVTQTPKHLITATGQRVTLRCSPRSGDLSVYWYQQSLDQGLQFLIQYYNGEERAKGNILERFSAQQFPDLHSELNLSSLELGDSALYFCASSPGGNYNEQFFGPGTRLTVL.

This clone has only one observation. The chain employs TRBV19 and TRBJ2-6; TRBD1 matches at 7 bases. J was trimmed by 2 bases and V by 6 bases; bases with no gene match: 1. Per germline, CDR1 LNHDA and CDR2 SQIVND (reference sequence). The length of the CDR3 is 14 residues. The CDR3 nucleotides are TGTGCCAGTAGACAGGGGACTGGGGCCAACGTCCTGACTTTC. Its protein is CASRQGTGANVLTF.

The J gene is TRBJ2-5, the V gene TRBV7-6; D unresolved. With 1 base removed from V and 5 bases from J, the gap between germline ends came to 5 bases. This CDR3 spans 12 amino acids. CDR1 is SGHVS, CDR2 FNYEAQ, per germline. In nucleotides, the CDR3 is TGTGCCAGCAGCTTAGTTGAGGAGACCCAGTACTTC. Protein product: CASSLVEETQYF.

The chain joins TRBV5-1 to TRBJ1-1; D remains ambiguous. The CDR3 totals 14 residues. CDR1 is SGHRS and CDR2 is YFSETQ in the germline V gene. The V and J ends lost 4 bases and 1 base respectively, with 11 bases between them. The CDR3 protein is CASSMGGGNTEAFF. CDR3 nucleotide sequence: TGCGCCAGCAGCATGGGAGGAGGGAACACTGAAGCTTTCTTT. Full variable domain (rest looked up from reference TRBV5-1 and TRBJ1-1): KAGVTQTPRYLIKTRGQQVTLSCSPISGHRSVSWYQQTPGQGLQFLFEYFSETQRNKGNFPGRFSGRQFSNSRSEMNVSTLELGDSALYLCASSMGGGNTEAFFGQGTRLTVV.

The chain couples TRBV19 to TRBJ1-1, with 11 bases aligning to TRBD1. J lost 6 bases, V lost 2 bases, and 5 bases had no gene match. Looked up from germline, CDR1 is LNHDA and CDR2 is SQIVND (reference sequence). CDR3 size: 15 residues. CDR3 sequence: CASSIWGQGVPEAFF. CDR3 nucleotides: TGTGCCAGTAGTATATGGGGACAGGGGGTCCCTGAAGCTTTCTTT.

The chain is built from TRBV7-9 and TRBJ1-6; D remains unclear. From germline, CDR1 is SEHNR and CDR2 FQNEAQ (reference sequence). Between the trimmed V and J ends, which lost 4 bases and 10 bases, there was a span of 14 bases. The CDR3 is 14 amino acids. CDR3 DNA sequence: TGTGCCAGCAGCTGGGGAGTGATGGGCTCACCCCTCCACTTT. It encodes CASSWGVMGSPLHF.

The chain links TRBV19 to TRBJ2-5; tentatively, D is TRBD2 (5 bases). Germline V gene lookup returns CDR1 LNHDA and CDR2 SQIVND (reference sequence). Trimming removed 5 bases at V and 1 base at J, with 20 bases between. The length of the CDR3 is 17 residues. In DNA, the CDR3 is TGTGCCAGTAGTCCCCGGATGGTACACCGGGGCCAAGAGACCCAGTACTTC. This codes for CASSPRMVHRGQETQYF.

The gene calls are TRBV30 and TRBJ2-2; a possible D gene is TRBD2 (6 bases). V lost 3 bases and J lost 7, with 21 bases in between. CDR3 length: 16 residues. Germline V gives CDR1 GTSNPN, CDR2 SVGIG (reference sequence). CDR3 sequence reads: CAWSGRAGKVGGELFF. The CDR3 bases are TGTGCCTGGAGCGGCAGGGCGGGGAAGGTCGGCGGGGAGCTGTTTTTT.

This sequence joins TRBV10-3 and TRBJ1-1, with D maybe TRBD1 (6 bases). Germline CDR1 is ENHRY and CDR2 is SYGVKD. V lost 0 bases, J lost 3 bases, and 11 bases lay in between. The CDR3 length is 15 residues. CDR3 amino acids: CAISESGNRDTEAFF. The CDR3 bases are TGTGCCATCAGTGAGTCTGGAAACAGGGACACTGAAGCTTTCTTT.

J is TRBJ2-1 and V is TRBV6-5, with TRBD1 matching over 7 bases. The CDR3 has 13 residues. Germline V gene lookup returns CDR1 MNHEY and CDR2 SVGAGI. V trimming: 4 bases; J trimming: 9 bases; junction bases outside the gene matches: 6. The CDR3 DNA reads as TGTGCCAGCAGTTCCCGACAGGGTGGTGAGCAGTTCTTC. Encoded protein: CASSSRQGGEQFF.

The rearrangement uses TRBV28 and TRBJ2-7; D is perhaps TRBD1 (6 bases). This CDR3 contains 13 residues. Trimming shortened V by 5 bases and J by 7 bases, and 15 bases separated the two germline ends. Germline CDR1 reads MDHEN; CDR2 reads SYDVKM. This CDR3 is CASSRQAPGEQYF. The CDR3, as DNA: TGTGCCAGCAGTAGACAGGCCCCCGGGGAGCAGTACTTC.

Written as DNA, the CDR3 is TGTGCCTGGAGGAGACAGGGGTCAGGGAATTCACCCCTCCACTTT. Translated, it gives CAWRRQGSGNSPLHF. The chain is built from TRBV30 and TRBJ1-6, with TRBD1 matching 8 bases. Germline V gene lookup returns CDR1 GTSNPN and CDR2 SVGIG (reference sequence). The CDR3 has 15 residues. With V trimmed by 3 bases and J by 7 bases, 8 bases remained unmatched.

The chain joins TRBV11-2 to TRBJ1-6; 12 nucleotides line up with TRBD1. From germline, CDR1 is SGHAT and CDR2 FQNNGV. The CDR3 has 16 amino acids. V was pared by 1 base and J by 7 bases, with 2 bases of the junction left unmatched. CDR3 in amino acids: CASSLGDRGPNSPLHF. The DNA for the CDR3 is TGTGCCAGCAGCTTAGGGGACAGGGGGCCGAATTCACCCCTCCACTTT.

The J gene is TRBJ2-6, the V gene TRBV29-1; 10 nucleotides agree with TRBD1. V was clipped by 6 bases and J by 1 base; unmatched bases: 6. The CDR3 spans 16 residues. From germline, CDR1 is SQVTM and CDR2 ANQGSEA. This chain's CDR3 is CSVIGTGVSGANVLTF. DNA for the CDR3: TGCAGCGTGATTGGGACAGGGGTTTCTGGGGCCAACGTCCTGACTTTC.

The V call is TRBV5-1, the J call TRBJ2-7, with TRBD2 matching 12 bases. J was trimmed by 3 bases and V by 0 bases; bases with no gene match: 7. Looked up from germline, CDR1 is SGHRS and CDR2 is YFSETQ. CDR3 size: 17 residues. For the CDR3, the DNA is TGCGCCAGCAGCTTGGGACTAGCGGGGGCGACTTTCTACGAGCAGTACTTC. It codes for CASSLGLAGATFYEQYF.

This clone has a single count. The rearrangement links TRBV19 to TRBJ2-1; 8 bases are shared with TRBD2. With V trimmed by 2 bases and J by 4 bases, 1 base remained unmatched. Germline V gives CDR1 LNHDA, CDR2 SQIVND (reference sequence). This CDR3 is 14 amino acids long. The CDR3 sequence: CASSITSGYNEQFF. The CDR3, as DNA: TGTGCCAGTAGTATAACTAGCGGATACAATGAGCAGTTCTTC.

The genes are TRBV6-1 and TRBJ2-3, with unresolved D. V shed 1 base and J shed 2 bases, with 13 bases lying between them. Per germline, CDR1 MNHNS and CDR2 SASEGT. The CDR3 runs 16 residues. The CDR3 loop is CASSEETTIPTDTQYF. The CDR3 DNA is TGTGCCAGCAGTGAAGAGACCACTATTCCCACAGATACGCAGTATTTT.